This note documents a single T cell receptor beta chain sequence. The data derive from a study of Ad26.COV2.S vaccination and SARS-CoV-2 variants. Treatment specified: about 20 received Ad26.COV2.S at low or high dose, single or two shots; five or six received placebo; per-sample allocation not given. Collection of the samples took place on day 63 after the first injection of vaccine or placebo. It was Wuhan-strain SARS-CoV-2 spike that the Ad26 vaccine vector expressed. V lost 3 bases, J lost 2 bases, and 7 bases stayed unmatched. CDR1 is GTSNPN and CDR2 is SVGIG in the germline V gene (reference sequence). There are 15 residues in the CDR3. Some clones are missing from TCRdb's copy, which holds only in-frame ones; the method was immunoSEQ multiplex PCR. The sample lists about 400,000 clones; approximately 91% were seen once.

This clonotype was sampled from a person between 18 and 60 years old who received the Ad26.COV2.S COVID-19 vaccine or a placebo. V is TRBV30 and J is TRBJ2-4; 7 positions match TRBD2. The specimen was peripheral blood, collected in a trial of Ad26.COV2.S vaccine versus placebo. CDR3 bases: TGTGCCTGGAGGGGGACGGGGGGTTCCAAAAACATTCAGTACTTC. Its protein is CAWRGTGGSKNIQYF.